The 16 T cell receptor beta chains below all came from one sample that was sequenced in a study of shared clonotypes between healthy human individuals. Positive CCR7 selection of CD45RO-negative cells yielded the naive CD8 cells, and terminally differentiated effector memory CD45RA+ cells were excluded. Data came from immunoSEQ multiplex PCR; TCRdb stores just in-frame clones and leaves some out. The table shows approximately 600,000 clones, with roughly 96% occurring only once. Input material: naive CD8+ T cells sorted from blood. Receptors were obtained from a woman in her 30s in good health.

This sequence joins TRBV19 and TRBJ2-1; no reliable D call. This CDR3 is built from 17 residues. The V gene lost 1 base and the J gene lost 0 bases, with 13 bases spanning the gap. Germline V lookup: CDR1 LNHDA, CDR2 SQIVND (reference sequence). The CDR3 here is CASSIVNWQSSYNEQFF. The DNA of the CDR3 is TGTGCCAGTAGTATAGTAAATTGGCAGAGCTCCTACAATGAGCAGTTCTTC.

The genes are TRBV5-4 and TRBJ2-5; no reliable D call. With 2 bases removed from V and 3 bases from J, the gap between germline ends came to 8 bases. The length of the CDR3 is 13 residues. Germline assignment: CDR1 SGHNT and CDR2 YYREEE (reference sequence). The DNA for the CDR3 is TGTGCCAGCAGCTTTGCCGAAGAAGAGACCCAGTACTTC. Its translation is CASSFAEEETQYF.

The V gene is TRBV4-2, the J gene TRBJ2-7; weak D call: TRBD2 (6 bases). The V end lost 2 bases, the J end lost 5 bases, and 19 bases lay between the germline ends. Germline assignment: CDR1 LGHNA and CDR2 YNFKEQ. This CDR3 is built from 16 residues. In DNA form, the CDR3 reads TGTGCCAGCAGCCAAACCATTTGGGGGGAAACCAACGAGCAGTACTTC. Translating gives CASSQTIWGETNEQYF.

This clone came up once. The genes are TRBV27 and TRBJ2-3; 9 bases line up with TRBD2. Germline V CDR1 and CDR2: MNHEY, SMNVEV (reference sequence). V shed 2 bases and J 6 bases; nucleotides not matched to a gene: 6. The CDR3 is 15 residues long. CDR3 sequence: CASSLLAGFADTQYF. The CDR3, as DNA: TGTGCCAGCAGTTTACTAGCGGGATTCGCGGATACGCAGTATTTT.

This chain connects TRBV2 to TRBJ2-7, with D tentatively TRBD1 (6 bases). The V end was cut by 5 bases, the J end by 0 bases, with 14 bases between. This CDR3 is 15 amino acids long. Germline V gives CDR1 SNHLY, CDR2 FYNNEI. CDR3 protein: CASSLWTVSSYEQYF. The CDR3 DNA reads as TGTGCCAGCAGTCTCTGGACAGTGAGCTCCTACGAGCAGTACTTC.

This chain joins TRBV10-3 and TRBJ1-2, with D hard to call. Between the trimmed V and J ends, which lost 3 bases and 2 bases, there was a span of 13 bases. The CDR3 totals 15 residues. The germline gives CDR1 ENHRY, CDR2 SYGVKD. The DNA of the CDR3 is TGTGCCATCAGTGAAGGAGTTGGCCTGAACTATGGCTACACCTTC. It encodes CAISEGVGLNYGYTF.

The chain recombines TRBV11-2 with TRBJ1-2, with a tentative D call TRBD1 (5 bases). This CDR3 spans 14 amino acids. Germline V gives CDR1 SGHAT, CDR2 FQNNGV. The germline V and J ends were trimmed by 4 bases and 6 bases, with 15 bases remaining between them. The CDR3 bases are TGTGCCAGCAGCTGGGCCGGAGGGGCGCATGGCTACACCTTC. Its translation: CASSWAGGAHGYTF.

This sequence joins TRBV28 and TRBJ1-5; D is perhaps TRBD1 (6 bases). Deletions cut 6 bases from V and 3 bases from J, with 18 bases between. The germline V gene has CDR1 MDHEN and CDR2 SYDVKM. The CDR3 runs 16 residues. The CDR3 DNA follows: TGTGCCAGCAGATCCCCCGGGACAACATTCAATCAGCCCCAGCATTTT. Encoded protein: CASRSPGTTFNQPQHF.

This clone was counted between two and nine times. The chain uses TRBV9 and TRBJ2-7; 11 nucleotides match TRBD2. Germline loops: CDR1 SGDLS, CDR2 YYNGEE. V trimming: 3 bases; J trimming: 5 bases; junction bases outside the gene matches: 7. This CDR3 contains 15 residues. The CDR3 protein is CASSEMTSGIHEQYF. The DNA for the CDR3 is TGTGCCAGCAGCGAGATGACTAGCGGGATCCACGAGCAGTACTTC. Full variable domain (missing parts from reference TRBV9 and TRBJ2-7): DSGVTQTPKHLITATGQRVTLRCSPRSGDLSVYWYQQSLDQGLQFLIQYYNGEERAKGNILERFSAQQFPDLHSELNLSSLELGDSALYFCASSEMTSGIHEQYFGPGTRLTVT.

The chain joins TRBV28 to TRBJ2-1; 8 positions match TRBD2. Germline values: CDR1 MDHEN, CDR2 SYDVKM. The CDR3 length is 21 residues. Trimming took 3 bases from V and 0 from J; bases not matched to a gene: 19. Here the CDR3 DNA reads TGTGCCAGCAGTTTGAGTAGCTTTGGGAGGGGCAGCGGGAGCTCCTACAATGAGCAGTTCTTC. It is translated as CASSLSSFGRGSGSSYNEQFF.

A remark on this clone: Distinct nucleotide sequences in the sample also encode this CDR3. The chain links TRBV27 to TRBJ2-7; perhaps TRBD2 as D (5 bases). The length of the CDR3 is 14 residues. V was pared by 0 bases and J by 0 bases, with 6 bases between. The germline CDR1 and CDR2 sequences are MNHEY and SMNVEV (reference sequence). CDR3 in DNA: TGTGCCAGCAGTTTATCAGGGAGCTCCTACGAGCAGTACTTC. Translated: CASSLSGSSYEQYF.

CDR3 sequence reads: CASSLGAGGPDTQYF. The CDR3 DNA reads TGCGCCAGCAGCTTGGGTGCGGGAGGGCCAGATACGCAGTATTTT. This chain uses TRBV5-1 with TRBJ2-3; 9 bases fit TRBD2. The CDR3 has 15 residues. Germline assignment: CDR1 SGHRS and CDR2 YFSETQ. With 0 bases clipped from V and 4 bases from J, the junction kept 3 bases outside the gene matches.

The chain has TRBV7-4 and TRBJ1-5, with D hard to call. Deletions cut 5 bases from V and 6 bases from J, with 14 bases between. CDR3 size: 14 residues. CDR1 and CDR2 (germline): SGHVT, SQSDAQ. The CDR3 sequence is CASSRTWGGQPQHF. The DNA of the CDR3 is TGTGCCAGCAGCCGGACTTGGGGTGGTCAGCCCCAGCATTTT.

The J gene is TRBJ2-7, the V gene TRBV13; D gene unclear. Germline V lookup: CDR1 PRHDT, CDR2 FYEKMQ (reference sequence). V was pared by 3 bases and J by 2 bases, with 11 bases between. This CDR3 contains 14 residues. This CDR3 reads CASSLSKGTYEQYF. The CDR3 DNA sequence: TGTGCCAGCAGCTTGAGTAAGGGAACCTACGAGCAGTACTTC.

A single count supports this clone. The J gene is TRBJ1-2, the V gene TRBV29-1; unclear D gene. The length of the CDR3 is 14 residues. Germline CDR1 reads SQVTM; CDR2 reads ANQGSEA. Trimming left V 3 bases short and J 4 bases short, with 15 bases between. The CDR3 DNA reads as TGCAGCGTTGAGATGGCTCCCCCACTCTATGGCTACACCTTC. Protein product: CSVEMAPPLYGYTF. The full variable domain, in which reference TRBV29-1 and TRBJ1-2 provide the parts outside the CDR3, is SAVISQKPSRDICQRGTSLTIQCQVDSQVTMMFWYRQQPGQSLTLIATANQGSEATYESGFVIDKFPISRPNLTFSTLTVSNMSPEDSSIYLCSVEMAPPLYGYTFGSGTRLTVV.

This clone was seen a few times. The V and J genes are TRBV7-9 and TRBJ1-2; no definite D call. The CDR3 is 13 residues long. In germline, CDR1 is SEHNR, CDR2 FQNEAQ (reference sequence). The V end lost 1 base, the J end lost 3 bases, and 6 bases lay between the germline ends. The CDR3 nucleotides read TGTGCCAGCAGCTTAGGTGTCTACTATGGCTACACCTTC. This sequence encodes CASSLGVYYGYTF.